This T cell receptor beta chain was found in a study of spatial heterogeneity in lung cancer (dated by TCRdb to about 2019). Context from the whole study: More beta-chain than alpha-chain transcripts were consistently detected, likely reflecting higher beta-chain transcript abundance. In the raw uncorrected reads, each unique combination of TCR and UMI appeared on average more than ten times. The study linked features of the TCR repertoire to counts of nonsynonymous mutations, which were determined by whole-exome sequencing of tumor tissue. The study quantitatively compared TCR alpha and beta repertoires across multiple tumor regions, matched nontumor lung and blood in non-small cell lung cancer. Both alpha and beta chains were TCR-sequenced in samples taken at surgery, namely 220 tumor regions, around 64 matched nontumor lung samples and about 54 PBMC samples.

Summary of the overall study and its limitations: Confirming at a functional level the hypothesis that regional TCRs recognize regional mutations was considered to require additional single-cell paired TCR alpha and beta sequencing. Ubiquitous expanded tumor TCRs showed up in blood more often at tumor resection than at routine follow-up.

The sample's time point label, in plain terms: sample taken at primary tumor resection. Donors were 65 to 85 patients with early-stage, untreated non-small cell lung cancer from the lung TRACERx cohort. For TCR sequencing, whole RNA was extracted from tumor and nontumor lung tissue, or from cryopreserved PBMC samples, and no cell sorting was done. Only patients with enough RNA available from two or more tumor regions were chosen for TCR sequencing. Trimming accounts for 8 bases at V and 5 bases at J, while the number of junction bases matched to no gene is 6. The germline V gene gives CDR1 as MDHEN and CDR2 as SYDVKM. Spanning cysteine to phenylalanine, the CDR3 consists of 12 amino acids. Here the CDR3 DNA is all that survives: 36 bases in frame from base 1. This clonotype was counted at least ten times. Its antigen is currently not known. Base quality data are lacking; no much larger clone is found one base away.

The protocol used for the library was 5' RACE. The instrument was a NextSeq 500. The TCR library protocol attached a unique molecular identifier to each TCR cDNA molecule to allow correction of PCR and sequencing errors. The published analysis was carried out like this. TCR identification, UMI-based error correction and CDR3 extraction were performed with Decombinator tools. TCRs above a frequency of 2 per 1,000, corresponding to the top 1% of the tumor frequency distribution, were defined as expanded. Each repertoire was subsampled 100 times to 5,000 TCRs, after which Renyi diversity was computed with the R vegan package. To build CDR3 similarity networks, amino acid triplet string-kernel similarity was used, and CDR3s were connected when their pairwise similarity was above 0.82. The public reads were run again by TCRdb, first through fastp at Q25 and then through MiXCR, and only productive beta chains were kept. A single entry per CDR3 protein holds the most common genes and DNA from its merged rows. The authors' filters were not applied to this entry. The sample table records some 80,000 distinct CDR3 sequences; about 8.5% of these occur just once. The ten largest clones take up 6.8% of the sample.

The TCR comes from a male donor with early-stage non-small cell lung cancer. Sequencing used PBMCs, obtained at surgery. The rearranged chain carries TRBV28 and TRBJ2-7; the junction holds 7 bases that match TRBD2. The CDR3 region has the sequence CASASGSHEQYF. The DNA reads as follows: TGTGCCAGCGCTAGCGGTTCCCACGAGCAGTACTTC.